Sequencing of this TCR beta chain was carried out in a study of cytomegalovirus exposure and HLA in healthy donors. Turning to the study itself: Clustering assigned 81% of the 350 to 400 genotyped donors to the Caucasian-associated ancestry cluster. General observations from the study: Earlier analysis yielded a pattern in which most TCR beta V segments were productive about 87% or about 30% of the time.

Remarks on this clone: What it recognizes is unknown.

Use of 60 Vbeta and 13 Jbeta primers characterized the PCR. Data came from immunoSEQ multiplex PCR; TCRdb stores just in-frame clones and leaves some out. This sample has around 160,000 clones, with 75% to 85% found just once. The CDR3 has 15 amino acids. The V gene lost 6 bases and the J gene lost 2 bases, with 13 bases spanning the gap. From germline, CDR1 is SGHNT and CDR2 YENEEA. This chain connects TRBV11-3 to TRBJ2-2; D is perhaps TRBD2 (5 bases). Sequencing was carried out using PBMCs. The receptor's source is a male donor in good health and CMV-seropositive. Here the CDR3 reads CASRAGGLNTGELFF. CDR3 nucleotides: TGTGCCAGCAGGGCGGGCGGCCTCAACACCGGGGAGCTGTTTTTT.